The 5 T cell receptor beta chains below were found in one sample sequenced in a study of T cells in Graves' hyperthyroidism and ophthalmopathy. Amplified TCR beta CDR3 regions derived from RNA transcripts. HTBI primers were used for first-round RT-PCR of the TCR CDR3. TCRdb used MiXCR to reprocess the multiplex PCR reads, holding one entry per CDR3 protein. This table holds around 530,000 distinct CDR3 sequences, approximately 17% found once. The sample taken for sequencing was blood. The receptor set was obtained from a woman under 30 with Graves' ophthalmopathy.

This clonotype has a count of ten or more. The rearrangement joins TRBV11-2 to TRBJ2-7; D might be TRBD1 (7 bases). Germline V gene data show CDR1 as SGHAT and CDR2 as FQNNGV. CDR3 length equals 16 residues. Trimming shortened V by 5 bases and J by 1 base, and 18 bases separated the two germline ends. DNA for the CDR3: TGTGCCAGCAGCCGTGACGCGGGACAGTCTTCCTACGAGCAGTACTTC. Its protein is CASSRDAGQSSYEQYF.

This clonotype has just a few counts. This may stem from a read error, because a much larger clone lies one nucleotide away. V usage is TRBV7-2 and J usage is TRBJ2-1; 9 nucleotides agree with TRBD2. The J call may be in error: the DNA end matches TRBJ2-7 better. From germline, CDR1 is SGHTA and CDR2 FQGNSA. The CDR3 consists of 15 residues. The CDR3 bases are TGTGCCAGCAGCTTAGATAGCGGGGGTTACAATGAGCAGTACTTC. Its translation: CASSLDSGGYNEQYF.

The chain links TRBV19 to TRBJ2-3, with 9 bases that match TRBD2. This CDR3 spans 15 amino acids. Trimming cost V 4 bases and J 4 bases; bases outside gene matches: 6. Germline-derived CDR1 and CDR2 are LNHDA and SQIVND (reference sequence). The CDR3 DNA reads as TGTGCCAGTAGTAAGGGTAGCGGGGGCGCAGATACGCAGTATTTT. This gives the protein CASSKGSGGADTQYF.

This clonotype was seen at least ten times. This chain links TRBV4-1 with TRBJ1-5; no reliable D call. With 0 bases removed from V and 3 bases from J, the gap between germline ends came to 6 bases. Germline V gene data show CDR1 as MGHRA and CDR2 as YSYEKL. The CDR3 runs to 14 residues. This CDR3 is CASSQDRNNQPQHF. CDR3 DNA sequence: TGCGCCAGCAGCCAAGACAGGAACAATCAGCCCCAGCATTTT.

V usage is TRBV19 and J usage is TRBJ1-5, with a possible D match to TRBD1 (5 bases). Germline-derived CDR1 and CDR2 are LNHDA and SQIVND (reference sequence). Trimming removed 8 bases at V and 9 bases at J, with 23 bases between. The CDR3 has 15 amino acids. The CDR3 region has the DNA TGTGCCAGTGGGGACCGAGGGGACCTAGGGGCGCCCCAGCATTTT. Protein product: CASGDRGDLGAPQHF.